This TCR beta chain derives from a study of cytomegalovirus exposure and HLA in healthy donors. Looking at the study overall: Both the approximately 120 validation repertoires and the 600 to 700 first-cohort repertoires used the same platform, as reported by a later analysis. Study-level findings and limits: As confirmed in vitro, a few CMV-associated chains were specific for CMV antigens.

On this clone itself: Its target is unknown.

Profiling relied on immunoSEQ multiplex PCR, and the TCRdb table lists in-frame clones only, not all of them. The sample carries 43,000 or so clones, more than 85% recorded once. Per the germline V gene, CDR1 is SEHNR and CDR2 is FQNEAQ (reference sequence). V gave up 5 bases and J gave up 6 bases, with 19 bases separating them. The CDR3 runs to 16 residues. The receptor's source is a man in his late teens or twenties in good health and CMV-seronegative. What was sequenced was PBMCs. The chain links TRBV7-9 to TRBJ2-2, with D possibly matching TRBD2 (5 bases). The CDR3 nucleotides are TGTGCCAGCAGCCTCCGCGCCAGCGGAATACCCGGGGAGCTGTTTTTT. It encodes CASSLRASGIPGELFF.